A selection of T cell receptor beta chains follows, all from one sample in a study of cytomegalovirus exposure and HLA in healthy donors. TCRdb keeps only in-frame clones here, not all; method: immunoSEQ multiplex PCR. Found here are 75,000 to 100,000 clones, 70% to 80% of them singletons; the top ten hold approximately 0.56%. Sequenced material: PBMCs. These receptors were collected from a man aged 30-40 years in good health and CMV-seronegative. CDR3s include the opening cysteine and the closing phenylalanine or tryptophan. D genes are given only for firm matches. Not every row has a clone size; where given, it reads once, few, many or a size class.

few	NA	TRBV7-9	TRBJ1-1	CSSNFGPGQNSLDTEAFF	TGTTCCAGCAACTTCGGGCCTGGACAGAATTCTCTAGACACTGAAGCTTTCTTT
NA	TRBD1	TRBV27	TRBJ1-2	CASSVPGQNYTF	TGTGCCAGCAGCGTACCGGGACAGAATTACACCTTC
NA	NA	TRBV5-5	TRBJ1-2	CASSLLQDNGYTF	TGTGCCAGCAGCTTACTACAGGACAACGGCTACACCTTC
NA	NA	TRBV2	TRBJ1-6	CASSVMLDGGLNSPLHF	TGTGCCAGCAGTGTTATGTTGGACGGGGGGCTCAATTCACCCCTCCACTTT
NA	TRBD2	TRBV19	TRBJ2-1	CASSIGGWGGSYNEQFF	TGTGCCAGTAGTATAGGTGGGTGGGGGGGGTCCTACAATGAGCAGTTCTTC
once	NA	TRBV7-9	TRBJ2-1	CASSRQVGHEQFF	TGTGCCAGCAGCCGACAGGTGGGCCATGAGCAGTTCTTC
NA	TRBD2	TRBV7-2	TRBJ2-1	CASSLAPLAGSKYNEQFF	TGTGCCAGCAGCTTAGCCCCCCTAGCGGGGTCGAAATACAATGAGCAGTTCTTC
NA	TRBD2	TRBV4-2	TRBJ2-7	CASSQQTGGYVEQYF	TGTGCCAGCAGCCAACAAACGGGGGGGTATGTCGAGCAGTACTTC
NA	NA	TRBV9	TRBJ2-7	CASSVEAGSSSYEQYF	TGTGCCAGCAGCGTAGAGGCAGGTTCGAGCTCCTACGAGCAGTACTTC
NA	NA	TRBV4-3	TRBJ1-4	CASSQRPGGGEEKLFF	TGCGCCAGCAGCCAAAGGCCCGGGGGGGGCGAGGAAAAACTGTTTTTT
few	TRBD2	TRBV11-2	TRBJ2-3	CASSLDWTRPDTQYF	TGTGCCAGCAGCTTAGACTGGACTAGGCCAGATACGCAGTATTTT
NA	NA	TRBV5-1	TRBJ1-1	CASSPRGGTNTEAFF	TGCGCCAGCAGCCCCCGGGGAGGTACGAACACTGAAGCTTTCTTT
NA	NA	TRBV9	TRBJ1-6	CASSSLGGSPLHF	TGTGCCAGCAGCTCCCTCGGCGGTTCACCCCTCCACTTT
NA	NA	TRBV7-2	TRBJ2-3	CASSFGGSTDTQYF	TGTGCCAGCAGCTTCGGCGGGAGCACAGATACGCAGTATTTT
NA	NA	TRBV18	TRBJ2-1	CASSPQGSSYNEQFF	TGTGCCAGCTCACCACAGGGGTCCTCCTACAATGAGCAGTTCTTC
NA	NA	TRBV6-1	TRBJ1-2	CASSYAGGYTF	TGTGCCAGCAGTTACGCAGGTGGCTACACCTTC
few	NA	TRBV6-6	TRBJ2-7	CASMTGSEQYF	TGTGCCAGCATGACGGGGAGCGAGCAGTACTTC
NA	TRBD2	TRBV9	TRBJ2-3	CASSGGLAGGTDTQYF	TGTGCCAGCAGCGGTGGACTAGCGGGAGGGACAGATACGCAGTATTTT